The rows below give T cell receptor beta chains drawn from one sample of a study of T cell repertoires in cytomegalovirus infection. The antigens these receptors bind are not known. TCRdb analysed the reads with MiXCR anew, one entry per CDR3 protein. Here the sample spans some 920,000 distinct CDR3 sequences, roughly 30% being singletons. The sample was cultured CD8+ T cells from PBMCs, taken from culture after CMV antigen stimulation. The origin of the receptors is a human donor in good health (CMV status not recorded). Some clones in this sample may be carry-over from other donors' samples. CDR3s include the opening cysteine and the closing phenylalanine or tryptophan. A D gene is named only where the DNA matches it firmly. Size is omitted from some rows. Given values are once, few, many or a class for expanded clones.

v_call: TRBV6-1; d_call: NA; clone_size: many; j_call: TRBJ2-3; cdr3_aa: CASGMSLVSDTQYF; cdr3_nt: TGTGCCAGCGGAATGAGTTTGGTATCAGATACGCAGTATTTT
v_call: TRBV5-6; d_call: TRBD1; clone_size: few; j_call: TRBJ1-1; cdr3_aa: CASSYRTGLNTEAFF; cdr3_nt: TGTGCCAGCAGCTACCGGACAGGGCTCAACACTGAAGCTTTCTTT
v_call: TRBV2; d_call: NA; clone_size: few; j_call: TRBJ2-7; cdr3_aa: CASRIPGFEQYF; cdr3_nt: TGTGCCAGCAGAATCCCAGGGTTCGAGCAGTACTTC
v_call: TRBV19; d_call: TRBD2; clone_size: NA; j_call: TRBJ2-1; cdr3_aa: CASSPHSGGAAYNEQFF; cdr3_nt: TGTGCCAGTAGTCCTCATAGCGGGGGGGCCGCCTACAATGAGCAGTTCTTC
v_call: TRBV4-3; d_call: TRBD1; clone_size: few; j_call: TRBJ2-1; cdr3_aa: CASSQMDRDYNEQFF; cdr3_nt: TGCGCCAGCAGCCAGATGGACAGGGACTACAATGAGCAGTTCTTC
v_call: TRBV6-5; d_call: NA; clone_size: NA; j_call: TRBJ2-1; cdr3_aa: CASSWGLDPHNEQFF; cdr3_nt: TGTGCCAGCAGCTGGGGACTCGACCCCCACAATGAGCAGTTCTTC
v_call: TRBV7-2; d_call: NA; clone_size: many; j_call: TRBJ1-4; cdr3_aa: CASSTNRLTNEKLFF; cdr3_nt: TGTGCCAGCAGCACAAACAGGCTGACTAATGAAAAACTGTTTTTT
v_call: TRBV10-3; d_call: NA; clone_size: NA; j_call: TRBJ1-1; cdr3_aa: CAIRKLGKAEAFF; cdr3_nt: TGTGCCATCAGGAAATTGGGGAAGGCTGAAGCTTTCTTT
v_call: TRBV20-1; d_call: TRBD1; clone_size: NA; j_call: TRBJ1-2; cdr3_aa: CSARGGTGRLGGYTF; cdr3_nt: TGCAGTGCTAGAGGCGGGACAGGGCGGCTTGGTGGCTACACCTTC
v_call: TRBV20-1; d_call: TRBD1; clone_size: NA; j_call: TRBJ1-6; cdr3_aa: CSAISDRDLGETLHF; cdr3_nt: TGCAGTGCCATCTCGGACAGGGACTTAGGGGAAACCCTCCACTTT
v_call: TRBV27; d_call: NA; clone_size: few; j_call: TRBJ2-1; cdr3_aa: CASSLLGENEQFF; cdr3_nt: TGTGCCAGCAGTTTGTTGGGGGAGAATGAGCAGTTCTTC
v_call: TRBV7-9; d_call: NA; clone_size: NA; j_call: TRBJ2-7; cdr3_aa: CASSLGNGDEQYF; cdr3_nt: TGTGCCAGCAGCTTGGGAAATGGGGATGAGCAGTACTTC
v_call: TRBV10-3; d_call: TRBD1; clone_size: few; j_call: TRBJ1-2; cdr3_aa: CAILTGGTGEDYGYTF; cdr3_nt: TGTGCCATCTTAACGGGCGGGACAGGGGAAGACTATGGCTACACCTTC
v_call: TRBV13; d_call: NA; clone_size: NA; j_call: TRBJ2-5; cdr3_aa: CASSPGLRQKTQYF; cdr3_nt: TGTGCCAGCAGCCCCGGACTACGTCAGAAGACCCAGTACTTC
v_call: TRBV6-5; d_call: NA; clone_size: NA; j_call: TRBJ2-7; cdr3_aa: CASSYSSVQFNYEQYF; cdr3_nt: TGTGCCAGCAGTTACTCGAGTGTCCAGTTTAACTACGAGCAGTACTTC
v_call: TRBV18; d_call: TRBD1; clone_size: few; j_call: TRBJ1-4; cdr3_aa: CASSPPGQGALNEKLFF; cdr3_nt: TGTGCCAGCTCACCGCCGGGACAGGGGGCGCTTAATGAAAAACTGTTTTTT
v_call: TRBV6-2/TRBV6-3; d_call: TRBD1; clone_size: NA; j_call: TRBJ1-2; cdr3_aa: CASSYPPGTGENYGYTF; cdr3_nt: TGTGCCAGCAGTTACCCCCCCGGGACAGGGGAGAACTATGGCTACACCTTC
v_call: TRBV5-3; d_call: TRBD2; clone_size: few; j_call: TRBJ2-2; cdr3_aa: CASSLEAGVRGLFF; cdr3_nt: TGTGCCAGCAGCTTGGAAGCGGGAGTCCGGGGACTGTTTTTT
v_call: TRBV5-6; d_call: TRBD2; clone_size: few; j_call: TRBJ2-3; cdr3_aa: CASSSGLAGADTQYF; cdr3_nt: TGTGCCAGCAGCTCCGGACTAGCGGGCGCAGATACGCAGTATTTT
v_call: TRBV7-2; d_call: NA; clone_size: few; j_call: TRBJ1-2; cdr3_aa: CASSLDGTKDGYTF; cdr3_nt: TGTGCCAGCAGCTTAGATGGGACGAAGGATGGCTACACCTTC